The clone carrying this TCR beta chain was counted once. This CDR3 spans 15 amino acids. V trimming: 3 bases; J trimming: 7 bases; junction bases outside the gene matches: 11. CDR1 is MDHEN, CDR2 SYDVKM, per germline. The authors' processing: The authors estimated nucleated cell counts from reference gene primer amplification. Sequencing was performed with immunoSEQ multiplex PCR; in TCRdb, only in-frame clones are kept and a portion is missing. D and trimming come from the DNA, and the V and J calls and clone size come from that table. The data contain a few hundred thousand clones, roughly four fifths of them seen just once; the ten biggest clones take up around 3.7%. Symptom resolution, clearance, or two negative PCRs marked the recovered donors of Cohort 3. This specimen comes from a study of blood T cell repertoires in COVID-19. Study-level background: Samples representing acute and convalescent COVID-19 were sourced from the United States, Italy and Spain.

The J gene is TRBJ1-2, the V gene TRBV28, with 7 nucleotides matching TRBD1. This receptor was identified in a man in his forties or fifties who had recovered from COVID-19. Sequencing was done on a sample of PBMCs or T cells enriched from blood (not recorded which). CDR3 bases: TGTGCCAGCAGTTTGGTAGGGGGCGGGATAGGTGGCTACACCTTC. Translation: CASSLVGGGIGGYTF.